This T cell receptor (beta chain) was recovered during a study of T cell changes during pregnancy in multiple sclerosis. CDR3 length: 12 amino acids. Germline loops: CDR1 SGHAT, CDR2 FQNNGV. V was pared by 10 bases and J by 7 bases, with 14 bases between. Assay used: immunoSEQ multiplex PCR; TCRdb lists only in-frame clones, some missing. Of 65,000 to 85,000 clones in the sample, 92% were seen once. The material was peripheral blood, obtained after pregnancy. The TCR originated in a female donor with multiple sclerosis, enrolled in a pregnancy study. The rearrangement links TRBV11-2 to TRBJ2-1; no firm D call. CDR3 bases: TGTGCCACCGTGTCCTCGTTTAATGAGCAGTTCTTC. It translates to CATVSSFNEQFF.